This T cell receptor beta chain emerged from a study of regulatory T cells in long-lasting Graves disease. Study observations and caveats: Blood alone, not thyroid tissue, was studied.

Trimming took 0 bases from V and 5 from J, leaving 14 bases between them. Germline CDR1 reads DFQATT; CDR2 reads SNEGSKA (reference sequence). The CDR3 has 15 residues. The time point denotes: newly diagnosed GD, antithyroid drugs for less than 3 months. PBMC RNA served as the TCR library source. This clonotype was seen many times. The antigen is not known. Relying on iRepertoire HTBI primers and Arm-PCR of CDR3 regions, the team built TCR beta libraries. TCRdb independently ran MiXCR on the multiplex PCR reads; one entry per CDR3 protein. The top ten hold roughly 15% of the sample, which has over 200,000 distinct CDR3 sequences, 15% to 20% seen once. The data also belong to a second study, concerning T cells in Graves' hyperthyroidism and ophthalmopathy. That work contributes: HTBI primers were employed in a first-round RT-PCR of the TCR CDR3. Most thyroid clonotypes that were expanded above 0.001 also turned up in blood.

The receptor's source is a woman between 25 and 40 years old with Graves disease. The chain joins TRBV20-1 to TRBJ1-5, with a possible D match to TRBD1 (6 bases). Material: peripheral blood mononuclear cells (PBMCs), obtained at new diagnosis, from a patient treated with antithyroid drugs. The CDR3 coding sequence is TGCAGTGCTAGAGAGGGGGCAGGGGCCTATCAGCCCCAGCATTTT. It is translated as CSAREGAGAYQPQHF.